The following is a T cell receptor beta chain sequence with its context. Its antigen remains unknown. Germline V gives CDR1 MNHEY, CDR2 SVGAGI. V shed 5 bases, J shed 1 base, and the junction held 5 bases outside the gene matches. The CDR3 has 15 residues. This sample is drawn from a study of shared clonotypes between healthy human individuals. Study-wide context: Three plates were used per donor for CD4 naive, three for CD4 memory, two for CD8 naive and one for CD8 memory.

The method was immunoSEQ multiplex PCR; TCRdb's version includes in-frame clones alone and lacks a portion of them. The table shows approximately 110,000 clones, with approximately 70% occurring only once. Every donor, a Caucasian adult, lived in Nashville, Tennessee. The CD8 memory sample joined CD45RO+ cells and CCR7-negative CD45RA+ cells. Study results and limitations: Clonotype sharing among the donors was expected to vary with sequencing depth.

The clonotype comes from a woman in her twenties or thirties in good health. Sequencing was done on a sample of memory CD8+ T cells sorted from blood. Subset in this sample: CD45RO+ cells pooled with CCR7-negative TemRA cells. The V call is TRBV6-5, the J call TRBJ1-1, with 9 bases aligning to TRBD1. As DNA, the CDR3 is TGTGCCAGCAGTACTCCGGGACAGGGGAACACTGAAGCTTTCTTT. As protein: CASSTPGQGNTEAFF.